This T cell receptor beta chain is drawn from a study of OX40 agonist ivuxolimab in advanced cancers. Across the whole study: Treatment received earlier with anti-PD-1, anti-PD-L1 or anti-CTLA-4 agents was allowed, and approximately 44% had some.

The CDR3 is 17 residues long. Germline V gene lookup returns CDR1 SGHVS and CDR2 FQNEAQ. V lost 2 bases, J lost 5 bases, and 10 bases stayed unmatched. Clones were sequenced by immunoSEQ multiplex PCR, and TCRdb holds only the in-frame ones, with some missing. Altogether approximately 61,000 clones are present, about four fifths being singletons, with the ten largest covering around 1.3%. With baseline, cycle 4 day 1, and cycle 7 day 1 as timepoints, blood was sampled. The starting material was CD4+ or CD8+ T cells sorted from blood, obtained in a trial of the OX40 agonist ivuxolimab. V and J are TRBV7-8 and TRBJ2-2; 8 bases agree with TRBD2. The sequence was collected from an adult with an advanced solid tumor such as melanoma, head and neck, liver or kidney cancer. The CDR3 region is CASSLRSGGTGTGELFF. CDR3 DNA sequence: TGTGCCAGCAGCTTACGATCGGGGGGGACGGGAACCGGGGAGCTGTTTTTT.